This T cell receptor (beta chain) is drawn from a study of CD8 T cells in ankylosing spondylitis. Findings of the study overall: Disease-associated clonotypes exhibited CD8+ identity and were relatively infrequent in peripheral blood. For ankylosing spondylitis blood, a TCR beta motif of about eight highly homologous variants appeared characteristic. Significant enrichment of disease-linked clones was reported in matched ankylosing spondylitis synovial fluid. Earlier literature documents some of the motif variants in reactive arthritis synovial fluid and blood.

Making the TCR beta libraries involved quantitative 5'-RACE with molecular barcodes. MiXCR, applied by TCRdb to the 5' RACE reads, yields one record per CDR3 protein. This sample yields about 440,000 distinct CDR3 sequences, of which 17% are seen a single time; approximately 1% belongs to the top ten. A remark on this clonotype: Antigen unknown.

The ends were cut back, 2 bases at V and 1 base at J, with 8 bases in the middle. The germline V gene encodes CDR1 DFQATT and CDR2 SNEGSKA (reference sequence). This CDR3 contains 13 residues. The clonotype was recovered from a male donor with ankylosing spondylitis. The specimen was blood, either unsorted or a sorted T cell fraction (not recorded which). The V call is TRBV20-1, the J call TRBJ1-1; D remains ambiguous. This CDR3 is CSARRDPNTEAFF. The DNA for the CDR3 is TGCAGTGCTAGAAGAGACCCGAACACTGAAGCTTTCTTT.